These T cell receptor beta chains were read from a single sample in a study of post-analysis software for immune sequencing data. MiXCR, run by TCRdb on the PCR reads, gives a single entry per CDR3 protein. The data show some 690,000 distinct CDR3 sequences, just under 30% seen once. Source material: blood. These receptors were obtained from a girl between 5 and 17 years old with multiple sclerosis. CDR3s leave out the opening cysteine and the closing phenylalanine or tryptophan.

j_gene	v_gene	CDR3aa
-	TRBV28	ASSLTFVGTSAQETQF
TRBJ2-7	TRBV29-1	SVASGTYEQY
TRBJ2-1	TRBV7-2	ASSLDRRTYNEQF
TRBJ1-1	TRBV5-1	ASRQGTGGRTEAF
TRBJ2-1	TRBV14	ASSQWDSEIGEQF
TRBJ1-2	TRBV20-1	RATGTGYGYT
TRBJ1-2	TRBV14	ASSQGVGYRDGYT
TRBJ2-2	TRBV4-3	ASSQRGYTGELF
TRBJ1-5	TRBV7-2	ASSSPGGLNQPQH
TRBJ1-5	TRBV10-2	ASSESGLNQPQH
TRBJ1-1	TRBV20-1	SAKSGPAWGTEAF
TRBJ2-1	TRBV6-5	ASSYGTGTYNEQF
TRBJ2-5	TRBV3-1	ASTPSGTYQETQY
TRBJ2-1	TRBV5-6	ASSGTGWEQF
TRBJ2-7	TRBV6-5	ASSSHSEAGAYEQY
TRBJ2-3	TRBV7-2	ASSGADTQY
TRBJ2-7	TRBV15	AASTDRGQNIRY
TRBJ2-3	TRBV6-4	ASSEEATDTQY
TRBJ2-5	TRBV9	ASSPPVMGQETQY
TRBJ2-5	TRBV5-1	ASSLEGRNQETQY
TRBJ2-7	TRBV6-5	ASSRTSGKKQY
TRBJ1-1	TRBV7-8	ASSLQTTEAF
TRBJ2-6	TRBV6-5	ARNRSPGAANVLT
TRBJ2-1	TRBV18	ASPPGVWGNEQF
TRBJ2-3	TRBV27	ASTSKTWTSGDLPTDTQY
TRBJ2-1	TRBV7-9	ASSPSGNRILIEQF
TRBJ2-1	TRBV20-1	SAEAGTSHPNEQF
TRBJ2-4	TRBV28	ASSLSLREQY
TRBJ2-7	TRBV28	ASSQGDTPYEQY
TRBJ2-1	TRBV20-1	SARGLGGFYNEQF
TRBJ2-7	TRBV12-3/TRBV12-4	ASTPGGPYEQY
TRBJ2-1	TRBV28	ASSFSDRAYNEQF
TRBJ1-2	TRBV7-2	ASSGQGSYGCT